Listed below are T cell receptor beta chains from one sample, sequenced in a study of cytomegalovirus exposure and HLA in healthy donors. The table came from immunoSEQ multiplex PCR; TCRdb's copy has only in-frame clones and leaves some out. This table has 170,000 or so clones, about 80% appearing once. Specimen: PBMCs. These TCRs come from a boy aged 5-17 years in good health and CMV-seronegative. Both conserved end residues are part of each CDR3. A D gene is named only where the DNA matches it firmly. Part of the rows lack a size; the others show once, few, many or a class for expanded clones.

j_call d_call clone_size v_call cdr3_nt cdr3_aa
TRBJ2-3 NA NA TRBV4-3 TGCGCCAGCAGCCAAGATAAAAAGAGCCACGGCACAGATACGCAGTATTTT CASSQDKKSHGTDTQYF
TRBJ1-1 NA NA TRBV7-9 TGTGCCAGCAGGGGCCTGCTATACACTGAAGCTTTCTTT CASRGLLYTEAFF
TRBJ2-2 NA NA TRBV15 TGTGCCACCAGCACCCCCAAATGGAGTCCGAACACCGGGGAGCTGTTTTTT CATSTPKWSPNTGELFF
TRBJ2-7 NA NA TRBV2 TGTGCCAGCAGTGCAACAGGGAGCTCCTACGAGCAGTACTTC CASSATGSSYEQYF
TRBJ1-2 TRBD1 NA TRBV25-1 TGTGCCAGCGGGACAGGCTATGGCTACACCTTC CASGTGYGYTF
TRBJ2-1 TRBD2 NA TRBV6-1 TGTGCCGGCAGCGGGAGATTTAGGAGTGAGCAGTTCTTC CAGSGRFRSEQFF
TRBJ2-7 NA once TRBV5-1 TGCGCCAGCAGCTTGGTGTCAGGGCCGGCCGAGCAGTACTTC CASSLVSGPAEQYF
TRBJ1-1 TRBD1 few TRBV5-1 TGCGCCAGCAGCCGGGGACAGGGGGCGAACACTGAAGCTTTCTTT CASSRGQGANTEAFF
TRBJ1-1 NA few TRBV6-5 TGTGCCAGCAGTCGGTCGGGCACTGAAGCTTTCTTT CASSRSGTEAFF
TRBJ2-5 TRBD1 NA TRBV7-7 TGTGCTAGCAGCCTAGGACAGGGTGCATGGGAGACCCAGTACTTC CASSLGQGAWETQYF
TRBJ2-7 TRBD2 NA TRBV19 TGTGCCAGCCAAGCCGCGGGGGGAAGTGGCTACGAGCAGTACTTC CASQAAGGSGYEQYF
TRBJ2-5 TRBD2 few TRBV19 TGTGCCAGTAGACTAAGCGGGGCGAAAGAGACCCAGTACTTC CASRLSGAKETQYF
TRBJ2-7 TRBD1 NA TRBV5-1 TGCGCCAGCAGCACCGCCGGGACAGTTTCCTACGAGCAGTACTTC CASSTAGTVSYEQYF
TRBJ1-1 TRBD1 NA TRBV10-3 TGTGCCATCAGTGGGCTCAGGGGGGCTGACACTGAAGCTTTCTTT CAISGLRGADTEAFF
TRBJ2-2 TRBD1 NA TRBV4-2 TGTGCCAGCAGCCACAGGGAGACAGGGAGCCCCGGGGAGCTGTTTTTT CASSHRETGSPGELFF
TRBJ1-1 NA few TRBV2 TGTGCCAGCAGTGATGGGCAGGGGACTGAAGCTTTCTTT CASSDGQGTEAFF
TRBJ1-1 TRBD1 NA TRBV15 TGTGCCACCAACCGGGACAGGGGACTCAACACTGAAGCTTTCTTT CATNRDRGLNTEAFF
TRBJ2-7 TRBD2 NA TRBV13 TGTGCCAGCAGCTTGCTTGCGGGGGGCCGTAACTCCTACGAGCAGTACTTC CASSLLAGGRNSYEQYF
TRBJ2-5 TRBD2 NA TRBV6-1 TGTGCCAGCAGAGAGGCGCTAGCGGGGATAGAGACCCAGTACTTC CASREALAGIETQYF
TRBJ1-2 TRBD1 NA TRBV19 TGTGCCACTTGGACAGGTCAGGGCTACACCTTC CATWTGQGYTF
TRBJ2-2 TRBD1 NA TRBV11-2 TGTGCCAGCAGCCCCACGGGACAGGTGAACACCGGGGAGCTGTTTTTT CASSPTGQVNTGELFF
TRBJ2-7 NA NA TRBV5-1 TGCGCCAGCTCTCGGTCGCAGGGGAGCTCCTACGAGCAGTACTTC CASSRSQGSSYEQYF
TRBJ1-2 NA NA TRBV6-5 TGTGCCAGCAACCCATTTTCAGGGGCGGGTGGCTACACCTTC CASNPFSGAGGYTF
TRBJ2-1 NA NA TRBV7-9 TGTGCCAGCAGCTTTGGGGGCTTTGAGCAGTTCTTC CASSFGGFEQFF
TRBJ1-1 NA once TRBV11-2 TGTGCCAGCAGCCCCCCGAGGGAGTACACTGAAGCTTTCTTT CASSPPREYTEAFF
TRBJ1-3 NA NA TRBV7-9 TGTGCCAGCAGCTCGGCAGGGGCAGCTGGAAACACCATATATTTT CASSSAGAAGNTIYF
TRBJ2-5 TRBD1 NA TRBV4-2 TGTGCCAGCAGCCAAGACCCGTCCGGGACAGGGGGCCTGGGGATGGAGACCCAGTACTTC CASSQDPSGTGGLGMETQYF
TRBJ1-1 NA NA TRBV6-6 TGTGCCAGCAGTTACCGAAGGGGGAACACTGAAGCTTTCTTT CASSYRRGNTEAFF
TRBJ2-7 TRBD1 NA TRBV6-1 TGTGCCAGCAGTCCACCGGGGACAGCCCCGGGGCAGTACTTC CASSPPGTAPGQYF
TRBJ1-1 NA NA TRBV21-1 TGTGCCAGCAGCGGACAGGGACGTAAGAACACTGAAGCTTTCTTT CASSGQGRKNTEAFF
TRBJ1-5 TRBD1 few TRBV19 TGTGCCAGTAGCTCCCAAACGGGACAGGCCACCAAACATTTT CASSSQTGQATKHF
TRBJ2-7 TRBD2 NA TRBV9 TGTGCCAGCAGCGCGACTAGCGGGAGCTACGAGCAGTACTTC CASSATSGSYEQYF
TRBJ2-2 NA once TRBV13 TGTGCCAGCAGCTTAACGGGGATGGACACCGGGGAGCTGTTTTTT CASSLTGMDTGELFF
TRBJ2-7 TRBD2 NA TRBV30 TGTGCCTGGAGTGTAGCGGGGGGGACTTACGAGCAGTACTTC CAWSVAGGTYEQYF
TRBJ2-7 TRBD2 few TRBV7-3 TGTGCCAGCAGCCCTACCGGGACTAGCGATTACGAGCAGTACTTC CASSPTGTSDYEQYF
TRBJ2-7 NA NA TRBV5-1 TGCGCCAGCAGGGACACCACCTACGAGCAGTACTTC CASRDTTYEQYF
TRBJ2-7 TRBD1 NA TRBV30 TGTGCGTACGACAGGGCTCGGGACGAGCAGTACTTC CAYDRARDEQYF
TRBJ1-1 TRBD1 NA TRBV11-2 TGTGCCAGCAGCTCGACAGGGGAGGGCACTGAAGCTTTCTTT CASSSTGEGTEAFF
TRBJ1-2 NA NA TRBV21-1 TGTGCCAGCCCAGGGAAGGAGGGGATAGCTAACTATGGCTACACCTTC CASPGKEGIANYGYTF
TRBJ1-2 NA NA TRBV6-6 TGTGCCAGCAGTGCGTATGGCTACACCTTC CASSAYGYTF
TRBJ2-1 TRBD2 NA TRBV28 TGTGCCACCTCACCCGGGACTAGCGGTGACAATGAGCAGTTCTTC CATSPGTSGDNEQFF
TRBJ2-7 NA NA TRBV4-1 TGCGCCAGCAGCCAAGACCCGAGACAGAAAATCTACGAGCAGTACTTC CASSQDPRQKIYEQYF
TRBJ2-3 TRBD2 NA TRBV11-2 TGTGCCAGCAGCCTAGCGGGAGGGGGGGCAGATACGCAGTATTTT CASSLAGGGADTQYF
TRBJ1-2 TRBD1 few TRBV4-1 TGCGCCAGCAGCCAAGAGGAGGGGACAGGCATGTTCTATGGCTACACCTTC CASSQEEGTGMFYGYTF
TRBJ2-7 TRBD2 NA TRBV5-5 TGTGCCAGCAGCTTTAGCGGGTCGAGCTCCTACGAGCAGTACTTC CASSFSGSSSYEQYF
TRBJ1-2 NA few TRBV19 TGTGCCAGTAGTACTCCGGGTCCGCTCTATGGCTACACCTTC CASSTPGPLYGYTF
TRBJ1-2 TRBD1 few TRBV4-3 TGCGCCAGCAGCCGCACGATTACGGGACAGTGTGATTACACCTTC CASSRTITGQCDYTF
TRBJ2-7 TRBD2 NA TRBV5-4 TGTGCCAGCAGCTTGGAGACTAGCGGCTTCTACGAGCAGTACTTC CASSLETSGFYEQYF
TRBJ1-1 NA NA TRBV27 TGTGCCAGCAGTTCCGAAAGGAGCACTGAAGCTTTCTTT CASSSERSTEAFF